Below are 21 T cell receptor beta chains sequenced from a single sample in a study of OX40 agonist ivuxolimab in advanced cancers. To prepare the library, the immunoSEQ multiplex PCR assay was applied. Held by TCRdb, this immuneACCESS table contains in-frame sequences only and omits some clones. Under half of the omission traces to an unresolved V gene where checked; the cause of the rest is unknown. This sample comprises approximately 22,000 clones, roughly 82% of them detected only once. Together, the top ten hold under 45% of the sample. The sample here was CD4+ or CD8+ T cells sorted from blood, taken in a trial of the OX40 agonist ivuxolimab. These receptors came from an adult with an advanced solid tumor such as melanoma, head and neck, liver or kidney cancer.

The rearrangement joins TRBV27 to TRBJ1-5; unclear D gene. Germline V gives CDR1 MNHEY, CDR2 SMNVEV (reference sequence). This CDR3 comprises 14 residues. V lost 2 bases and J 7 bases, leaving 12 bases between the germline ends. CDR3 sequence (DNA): TGTGCCAGCAGTTTAATAGGGCTGGGGCAGCCCCAGCATTTT. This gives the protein CASSLIGLGQPQHF.

The CDR3 region has the DNA TGTGCCAGCAGTTACACCAGGACTAGCGGGAGTCAGTTCTTC. Translating it yields CASSYTRTSGSQFF. This chain uses TRBV6-5 with TRBJ2-1; 13 nucleotides agree with TRBD2. The CDR3 runs 14 residues. Germline loops: CDR1 MNHEY, CDR2 SVGAGI. Unmatched junction bases numbered 5, after V lost 2 bases and J lost 13 bases.

CDR3 in DNA: TGTGCCAGTGGTAAAACAGGTGTTCGTGTTTCGAATTCACCCCTCCACTTT. Protein: CASGKTGVRVSNSPLHF. The chain carries TRBV19 and TRBJ1-6; tentatively, D is TRBD1 (5 bases). The V and J ends lost 8 bases and 7 bases respectively, with 24 bases between them. The CDR3 is 17 amino acids. Germline loops: CDR1 LNHDA, CDR2 SQIVND (reference sequence).

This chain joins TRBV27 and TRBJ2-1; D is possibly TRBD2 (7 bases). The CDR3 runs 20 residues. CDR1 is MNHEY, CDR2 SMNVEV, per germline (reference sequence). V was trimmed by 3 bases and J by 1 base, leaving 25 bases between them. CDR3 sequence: CASSFRVFVGGPESYNEQFF. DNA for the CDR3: TGTGCCAGCAGTTTTCGGGTTTTTGTCGGGGGGCCTGAGTCCTACAATGAGCAGTTCTTC.

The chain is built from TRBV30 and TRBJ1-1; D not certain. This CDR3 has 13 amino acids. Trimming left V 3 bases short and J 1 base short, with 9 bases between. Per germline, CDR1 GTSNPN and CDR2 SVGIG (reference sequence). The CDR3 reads CAWRVTRNTEAFF. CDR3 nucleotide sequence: TGTGCCTGGAGGGTGACCCGGAACACTGAAGCTTTCTTT.

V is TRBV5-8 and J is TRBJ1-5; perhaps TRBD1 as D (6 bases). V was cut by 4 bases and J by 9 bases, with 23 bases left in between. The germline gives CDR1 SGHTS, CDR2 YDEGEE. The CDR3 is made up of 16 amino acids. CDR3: CASSLYSTGRGAPQHF. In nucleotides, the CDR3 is TGTGCCAGCAGCCTATATTCAACAGGGCGCGGGGCGCCCCAGCATTTT.

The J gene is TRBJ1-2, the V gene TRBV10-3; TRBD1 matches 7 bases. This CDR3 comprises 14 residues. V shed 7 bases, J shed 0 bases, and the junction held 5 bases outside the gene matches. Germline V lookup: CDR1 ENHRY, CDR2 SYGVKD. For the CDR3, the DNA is TGTGCCATCAAACCCGGGACAGCTAACTATGGCTACACCTTC. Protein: CAIKPGTANYGYTF.

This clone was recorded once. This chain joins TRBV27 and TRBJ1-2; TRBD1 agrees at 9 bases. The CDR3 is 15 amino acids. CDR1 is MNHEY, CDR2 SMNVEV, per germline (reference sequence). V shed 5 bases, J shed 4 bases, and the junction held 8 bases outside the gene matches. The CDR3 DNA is TGTGCCAGCAGTGTAGGGACAGGGTGGGGCTATGGCTACACCTTC. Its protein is CASSVGTGWGYGYTF.

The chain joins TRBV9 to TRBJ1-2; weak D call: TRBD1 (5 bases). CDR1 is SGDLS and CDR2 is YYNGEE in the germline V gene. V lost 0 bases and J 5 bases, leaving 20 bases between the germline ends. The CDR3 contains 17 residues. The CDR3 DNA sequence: TGTGCCAGCAGCGTAGTCCCTACAGGTGGTGGCTTGTATGGCTACACCTTC. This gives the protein CASSVVPTGGGLYGYTF.

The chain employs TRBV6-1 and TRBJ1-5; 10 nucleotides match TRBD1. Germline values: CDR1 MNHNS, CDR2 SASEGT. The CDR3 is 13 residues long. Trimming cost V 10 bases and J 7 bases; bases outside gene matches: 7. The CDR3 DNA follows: TGTGCCACCCGCGGGACAGGGGAACAGCCCCAGCATTTT. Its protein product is CATRGTGEQPQHF.

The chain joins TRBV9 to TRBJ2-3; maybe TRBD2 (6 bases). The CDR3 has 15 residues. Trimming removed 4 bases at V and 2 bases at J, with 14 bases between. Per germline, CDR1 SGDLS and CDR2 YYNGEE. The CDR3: CASSIRGTYTDTQYF. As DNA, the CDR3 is TGTGCCAGCAGCATACGGGGGACTTACACAGATACGCAGTATTTT.

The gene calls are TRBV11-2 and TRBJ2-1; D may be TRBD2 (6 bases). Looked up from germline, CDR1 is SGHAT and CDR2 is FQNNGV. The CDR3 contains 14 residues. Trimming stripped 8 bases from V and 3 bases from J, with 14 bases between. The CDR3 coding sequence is TGTGCCAGCTCGCCCCGGGGGAACTACAATGAGCAGTTCTTC. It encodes CASSPRGNYNEQFF.

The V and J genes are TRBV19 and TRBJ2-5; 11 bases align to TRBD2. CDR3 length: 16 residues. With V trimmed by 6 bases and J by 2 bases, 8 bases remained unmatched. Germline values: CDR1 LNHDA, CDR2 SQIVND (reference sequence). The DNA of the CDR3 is TGTGCCAGTAGGGGCCTAGCGGGGGGTCGGCAAGAGACCCAGTACTTC. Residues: CASRGLAGGRQETQYF.

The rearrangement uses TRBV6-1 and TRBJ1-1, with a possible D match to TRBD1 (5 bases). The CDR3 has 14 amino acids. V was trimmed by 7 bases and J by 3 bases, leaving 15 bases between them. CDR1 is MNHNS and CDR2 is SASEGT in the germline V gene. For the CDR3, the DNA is TGTGCCAGCACCCGGGACGTAGGGGACACTGAAGCTTTCTTT. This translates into CASTRDVGDTEAFF.

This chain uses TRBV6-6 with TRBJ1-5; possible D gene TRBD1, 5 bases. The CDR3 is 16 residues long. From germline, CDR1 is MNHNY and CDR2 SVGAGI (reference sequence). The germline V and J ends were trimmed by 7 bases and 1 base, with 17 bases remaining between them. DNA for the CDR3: TGTGCCAGCACCGAGCGGGCCGGGGGGAGCAATCAGCCCCAGCATTTT. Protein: CASTERAGGSNQPQHF.

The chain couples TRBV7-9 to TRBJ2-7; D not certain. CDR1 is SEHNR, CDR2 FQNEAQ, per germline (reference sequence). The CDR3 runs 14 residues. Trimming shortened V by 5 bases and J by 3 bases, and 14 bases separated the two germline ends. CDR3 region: CASSPPPPRYEQYF. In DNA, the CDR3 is TGTGCCAGCAGCCCCCCGCCTCCGCGCTACGAGCAGTACTTC.

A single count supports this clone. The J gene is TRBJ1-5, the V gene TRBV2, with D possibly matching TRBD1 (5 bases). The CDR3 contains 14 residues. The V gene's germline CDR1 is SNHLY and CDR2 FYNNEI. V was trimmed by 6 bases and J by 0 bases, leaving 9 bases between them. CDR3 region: CASRWDDSNQPQHF. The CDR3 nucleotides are TGTGCCAGCAGATGGGACGATAGCAATCAGCCCCAGCATTTT.

This chain's CDR3 is CASSVGTGGGRGDTGELFF. The CDR3, as DNA: TGTGCCAGCAGCGTAGGGACAGGGGGCGGGCGCGGCGACACCGGGGAGCTGTTTTTT. The rearrangement links TRBV9 to TRBJ2-2; 11 bases match TRBD1. CDR1 is SGDLS and CDR2 is YYNGEE in the germline V gene. The CDR3 has 19 amino acids. The V segment lost 0 bases and the J segment 3 bases; nucleotides outside the gene matches: 10.

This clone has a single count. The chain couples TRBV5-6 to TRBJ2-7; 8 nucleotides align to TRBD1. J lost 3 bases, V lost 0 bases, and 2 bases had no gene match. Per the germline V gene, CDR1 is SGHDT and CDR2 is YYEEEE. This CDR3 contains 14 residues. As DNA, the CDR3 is TGTGCCAGCAGCTTGGCACAGGGGGTCTACGAGCAGTACTTC. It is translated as CASSLAQGVYEQYF.

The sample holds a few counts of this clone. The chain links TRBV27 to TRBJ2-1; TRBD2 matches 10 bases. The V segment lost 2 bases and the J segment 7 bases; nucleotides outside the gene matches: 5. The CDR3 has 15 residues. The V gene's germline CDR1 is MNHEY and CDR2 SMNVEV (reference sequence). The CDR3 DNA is TGTGCCAGCAGTTTAGCAGCGGGAGGGTGGAATGAGCAGTTCTTC. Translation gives CASSLAAGGWNEQFF.

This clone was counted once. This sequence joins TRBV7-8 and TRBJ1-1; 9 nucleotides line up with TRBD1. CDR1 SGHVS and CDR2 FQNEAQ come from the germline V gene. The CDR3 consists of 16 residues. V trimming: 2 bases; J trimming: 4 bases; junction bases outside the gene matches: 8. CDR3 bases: TGTGCCAGCAGCTTATCTGAGGACAGGGGACCCACTGAAGCTTTCTTT. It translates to CASSLSEDRGPTEAFF.